This T cell receptor (beta chain) is drawn from a study of blood T cell repertoires in COVID-19. Study in general: Acute and convalescent COVID-19 samples came from the United States, Italy and Spain.

The study recruited people aged roughly 18 to 100 years across more than 20 US areas. Which cohort a participant joined came from the clinical history participants gave. There are 12 residues in the CDR3. The table came from immunoSEQ multiplex PCR; TCRdb's copy has only in-frame clones and leaves some out. The table records approximately 150,000 clones, over 80% of them present only once. The rearrangement links TRBV12-2 to TRBJ1-5. TRBV12-2 is termed a pseudogene. This receptor was taken from a woman between 40 and 50 years old who had recovered from COVID-19. What was sequenced was PBMCs or T cells enriched from blood (not recorded which). The CDR3 spells CASHLRPQPQHF. The CDR3 DNA follows: TGTGCAAGTCACCTACGCCCTCAGCCCCAGCATTTT.